This is a list of T cell receptor beta chains from one sample in a study of T cell repertoires in cytomegalovirus infection. The antigens of these receptors remain unknown. TCRdb recomputed calls from the reads with MiXCR, one row per CDR3 protein. The sample lists approximately 1,000,000 distinct CDR3 sequences, approximately 32% occurring once. The source was cultured CD8+ T cells from PBMCs, collected from culture after CMV antigen stimulation. The receptor set was obtained from a human donor in good health (CMV status not recorded). Some clones in this sample may be carry-over from other donors' samples. Both conserved end residues are part of each CDR3. A D gene is named only where the DNA matches it firmly. Clone size is shown for a subset of rows, as once, few, many or a class of expanded clone.

d_call	v_call	clone_size	j_call	cdr3_aa
.	TRBV6-2/TRBV6-3	.	TRBJ2-5	CASSYGASPQETQYF
TRBD1	TRBV7-9	many	TRBJ1-1	CASSSTSQGAEAFF
TRBD1	TRBV10-3	many	TRBJ2-3	CAISESGQGTDTQYF
TRBD1	TRBV27	.	TRBJ1-2	CASSGRDRVAEGYTF
.	TRBV6-2/TRBV6-3	.	TRBJ2-1	CASSYQGTDYEQFF
.	TRBV13	.	TRBJ1-1	CASSLGKQTHTEAFF
TRBD2	TRBV6-2/TRBV6-3	.	TRBJ2-3	CANSYSSLAGGRSTDTQYF
.	TRBV12-3/TRBV12-4	many	TRBJ1-4	CASSPQRGPNEKLFF
.	TRBV7-6	.	TRBJ1-6	CASSLDRDVLHF
TRBD2	TRBV7-6	many	TRBJ2-2	CASSLQASGSQVGELFF
.	TRBV7-3	.	TRBJ2-1	CASSSHLSSYNEQFF
.	TRBV28	few	TRBJ2-5	CASSLTPWWGGALQETQYF
.	TRBV7-6	many	TRBJ1-1	CASSLGQNTEAFF
TRBD1	TRBV4-3	.	TRBJ1-1	CASRGDSSNTEAFF
TRBD1	TRBV15	.	TRBJ1-5	CATINGRDRGNQPQHF
.	TRBV4-3	few	TRBJ1-5	CASSQDSGYGQPQHF
.	TRBV12-5	.	TRBJ2-3	CANGHTDTQYF
.	TRBV29-1	few	TRBJ1-1	CSVKKGARGTEAFF
TRBD2	TRBV7-6	.	TRBJ2-7	CASSPRGLAGYEQYF
.	TRBV7-6	many	TRBJ1-2	CASRPTPVDTSYGYTF
.	TRBV6-8	.	TRBJ1-2	CASSVTGGGYTF
.	TRBV4-1	once	TRBJ1-4	CASSQDTGARKKLFF
.	TRBV12-3/TRBV12-4	.	TRBJ1-1	CASTVGGRGTEAFF
TRBD1	TRBV28	.	TRBJ2-2	CASSSRPGGNTGELFF
.	TRBV19	few	TRBJ1-1	CASSGDRFMNTEAFF
.	TRBV7-2	many	TRBJ2-1	CASSLNRGDSYNEQFF